The source of this T cell receptor (beta chain) is a study of cytomegalovirus exposure and HLA in healthy donors. Researchers ran the PCR with 60 Vbeta and 13 Jbeta primers. Assay: immunoSEQ multiplex PCR; the TCRdb copy retains only in-frame clones and omits some. Seen here are 100,000 to 150,000 clones, nearly 80% observed once, and the top ten hold just under 6.5%. This CDR3 is built from 13 residues. V lost 1 base and J 3 bases, leaving 7 bases between the germline ends. In germline, CDR1 is SGHVS, CDR2 FQNEAQ. The chain employs TRBV7-8 and TRBJ2-7, with D maybe TRBD2 (5 bases). This TCR was sampled from a woman between 35 and 50 years old in good health and CMV-seronegative. Sequencing input: PBMCs. CDR3 nucleotides: TGTGCCAGCAGCTTAGATCGGGGCTACGAGCAGTACTTC. This encodes CASSLDRGYEQYF.